The 31 T cell receptor beta chains given below trace back to one sample, sequenced in a study of T cell repertoires in cytomegalovirus infection. TCRdb reprocessed the reads via MiXCR and lists one record per CDR3 protein. This sample yields 250,000 to 300,000 distinct CDR3 sequences, of which roughly a fifth are seen a single time; about 21% belongs to the top ten. No antigen has been identified for these receptors. The sequencing here drew on cultured PBMCs, taken from culture after CMV antigen stimulation. These receptors originate from a human donor in good health (CMV status not recorded). Some clones in this sample may be carry-over from other donors' samples.

The rearrangement links TRBV29-1 to TRBJ1-2; D is undetermined. V dropped 4 bases and J dropped 11 bases, with 8 bases sitting between them. CDR1 is SQVTM and CDR2 is ANQGSEA in the germline V gene. This CDR3 comprises 9 residues. CDR3 coding DNA: TGCAGCGTTGCGGGGAGTTACACCTTC. Translating it yields CSVAGSYTF.

The chain employs TRBV4-3 and TRBJ2-3; perhaps TRBD2 as D (5 bases). Deletions cut 2 bases from V and 1 base from J, with 7 bases between. Germline lookup yields CDR1 LGHNA and CDR2 YSLEER. The CDR3 length is 14 residues. The CDR3 nucleotides read TGCGCCAGCAGCCAAAGCGGCCGCACAGATACGCAGTATTTT. It encodes CASSQSGRTDTQYF.

V usage is TRBV7-3 and J usage is TRBJ2-1; TRBD2 matches 8 bases. Germline V gene data show CDR1 as SGHTA and CDR2 as FQGTGA. V shed 5 bases and J 9 bases; nucleotides not matched to a gene: 12. The CDR3 is made up of 15 amino acids. CDR3 protein: CASSPQLRTSTEQFF. The CDR3 nucleotides are TGTGCCAGCAGCCCCCAACTACGGACTAGCACTGAGCAGTTCTTC.

The table lists this clonotype with a few counts. V usage is TRBV27 and J usage is TRBJ2-7; possibly TRBD2 for D (6 bases). Germline values: CDR1 MNHEY, CDR2 SMNVEV (reference sequence). The CDR3 contains 14 residues. V was trimmed by 6 bases and J by 7 bases, leaving 19 bases between them. The CDR3 DNA reads TGTGCCAGCAGGGCGGGACCGGGCATCGGGGAGCAGTACTTC. Residues: CASRAGPGIGEQYF.

The J gene is TRBJ2-1, the V gene TRBV7-9, with D hard to call. V gave up 1 base and J gave up 8 bases, with 12 bases separating them. The germline V gene encodes CDR1 SEHNR and CDR2 FQNEAQ (reference sequence). The CDR3 runs 14 residues. The CDR3 here is CASSLDTAAHEQFF. For the CDR3, the DNA is TGTGCCAGCAGCTTAGACACAGCCGCCCATGAGCAGTTCTTC.

This clonotype was seen just once. The chain links TRBV7-8 to TRBJ1-6; D not resolved. The CDR3 covers 16 residues. The V gene lost 0 bases and the J gene lost 7 bases, with 13 bases spanning the gap. The germline V gene has CDR1 SGHVS and CDR2 FQNEAQ. CDR3 DNA sequence: TGTGCCAGCAGCTTAGCGATCGCCACTGGGAATTCACCCCTCCACTTT. Encoded protein: CASSLAIATGNSPLHF. Full variable domain (outside the CDR3, taken from reference TRBV7-8 and TRBJ1-6): GAGVSQSPRYKVAKRGQDVALRCDPISGHVSLFWYQQALGQGPEFLTYFQNEAQLDKSGLPSDRFFAERPEGSVSTLKIQRTQQEDSAVYLCASSLAIATGNSPLHFGNGTRLTVT.

This clonotype was picked up a small number of times. The J gene is TRBJ1-5, the V gene TRBV19, with 10 bases identical to TRBD1. The CDR3 length is 14 residues. From germline, CDR1 is LNHDA and CDR2 SQIVND (reference sequence). V lost 3 bases and J lost 5; bases outside the gene matches: 1. CDR3 residues: CASSMGQGYQPQHF. The DNA for the CDR3 is TGTGCCAGTAGTATGGGACAGGGGTATCAGCCCCAGCATTTT.

The chain combines TRBV5-4 with TRBJ2-1, with TRBD2 matching 7 bases. The CDR3 loop spans 15 amino acids. V was pared by 3 bases and J by 7 bases, with 10 bases of the junction left unmatched. Germline V lookup: CDR1 SGHNT, CDR2 YYREEE (reference sequence). CDR3 residues: CASSSLAEPPNEQFF. For the CDR3, the DNA is TGTGCCAGCAGCTCCCTAGCGGAGCCCCCTAATGAGCAGTTCTTC.

This clonotype has just a few counts. V is TRBV27 and J is TRBJ1-2; 8 bases are a match to TRBD1. This CDR3 comprises 13 residues. Germline trimming cut 5 bases from V and 8 bases from J; bases unmatched to any gene: 7. Germline V gene lookup returns CDR1 MNHEY and CDR2 SMNVEV (reference sequence). CDR3 bases: TGTGCCAGCAGTCCCTGGACAGGGATGGGCTACACCTTC. It translates to CASSPWTGMGYTF.

The chain employs TRBV6-6 and TRBJ2-5; D remains ambiguous. Germline CDR1 reads MNHNY; CDR2 reads SVGAGI (reference sequence). The CDR3 spans 13 residues. Trimming left V 5 bases short and J 1 base short, with 8 bases between. The CDR3 DNA sequence: TGTGCCAGCAGTGCGAATGTCCAAGAGACCCAGTACTTC. Translated, it gives CASSANVQETQYF.

CDR3 residues: CSVSGTPHYEQYF. CDR3 DNA sequence: TGCAGCGTATCCGGGACACCTCACTACGAGCAGTACTTC. The V and J genes are TRBV29-1 and TRBJ2-7; D possibly corresponds to TRBD1 (6 bases). Germline CDR1 and CDR2: SQVTM and ANQGSEA. This CDR3 has 13 residues. Trimming left V 6 bases short and J 3 bases short, with 15 bases between.

There are a few counts of this clonotype. This chain links TRBV20-1 with TRBJ1-5; 10 positions match TRBD1. The V gene's germline CDR1 is DFQATT and CDR2 SNEGSKA (reference sequence). This CDR3 spans 17 amino acids. With V trimmed by 1 base and J by 3 bases, 9 bases remained unmatched. CDR3 DNA: TGCAGTGCTAGAGGGTCTGGGACAGGGGTCTACAATCAGCCCCAGCATTTT. Translated: CSARGSGTGVYNQPQHF.

The V and J genes are TRBV5-4 and TRBJ1-1; no definite D call. The CDR3 spans 15 residues. Trimming took off 0 bases at V and 3 bases at J, with 12 bases between the two ends. CDR1 is SGHNT, CDR2 YYREEE, per germline (reference sequence). The CDR3 here is CASSLVPSSDTEAFF. The CDR3 coding sequence is TGTGCCAGCAGCTTGGTTCCAAGCTCTGACACTGAAGCTTTCTTT.

This clonotype has a handful of counts. This rearrangement joins TRBV6-2 or TRBV6-3 to TRBJ2-1; 8 bases are shared with TRBD2. Trimming cost V 5 bases and J 4 bases; bases outside gene matches: 7. Germline CDR1 is MNHEY and CDR2 is SVGEGT. This CDR3 region has 15 residues. The CDR3 DNA follows: TGTGCCAGCAGTAAACCGGGACTAGGTTACAATGAGCAGTTCTTC. Its protein is CASSKPGLGYNEQFF.

This clonotype has only a few counts. This chain links TRBV4-1 with TRBJ1-2; 7 nucleotides agree with TRBD1. The CDR3 sequence is 15 residues long. Germline CDR1 is MGHRA and CDR2 is YSYEKL. J lost 5 bases, V lost 1 base, and 7 bases had no gene match. The CDR3 loop is CASSQAFPQGYGYTF. CDR3 nucleotides: TGCGCCAGCAGCCAAGCCTTTCCACAGGGGTATGGCTACACCTTC.

The CDR3 DNA follows: TGTGCCAGCAGCTACACAGGAGTTAACTATGGCTACACCTTC. Its translation is CASSYTGVNYGYTF. The chain employs TRBV3-1 and TRBJ1-2; tentative D call: TRBD1 (5 bases). The germline V gene has CDR1 LGHDT and CDR2 YNNKEL (reference sequence). This CDR3 spans 14 amino acids. Trimming took 5 bases from V and 1 from J, leaving 11 bases between them.

This sequence joins TRBV3-1 and TRBJ2-7; 10 nucleotides align to TRBD1. CDR1 and CDR2 (germline): LGHDT, YNNKEL (reference sequence). This CDR3 region has 14 residues. The junction had 5 bases not matched to a gene; V was cut back by 8 bases and J by 1 base. In nucleotides, the CDR3 is TGTGCCAGCCGCCGGACAGGGGGTTCCTACGAGCAGTACTTC. This codes for CASRRTGGSYEQYF.

This clonotype has more than one count but fewer than ten. The genes are TRBV25-1 and TRBJ2-7; 7 nucleotides line up with TRBD1. The germline CDR1 and CDR2 sequences are MGHDK and SYGVNS. Germline trimming cut 3 bases from V and 6 bases from J; bases unmatched to any gene: 5. The CDR3 sequence is 13 residues long. The CDR3 region is CASSDDRAVEQYF. In DNA, the CDR3 is TGTGCCAGCAGTGATGACAGGGCAGTCGAGCAGTACTTC.

A few counts support this clonotype. The chain has TRBV7-6 and TRBJ2-3, with a possible D match to TRBD2 (5 bases). Deletions cut 0 bases from V and 3 bases from J, with 10 bases between. CDR1 SGHVS and CDR2 FNYEAQ come from the germline V gene. This CDR3 is 15 amino acids long. For the CDR3, the DNA is TGTGCCAGCAGCTTAGCGGGAGAACGAACAGATACGCAGTATTTT. Amino acids: CASSLAGERTDTQYF.

This clonotype showed up just a few times. This chain links TRBV5-1 with TRBJ2-2; possibly TRBD2 for D (6 bases). Trimming cost V 6 bases and J 4 bases, with 16 bases left between them. Germline V gene data show CDR1 as SGHRS and CDR2 as YFSETQ. There are 15 residues in the CDR3. CDR3 nucleotide sequence: TGCGCCAGCACGGCCGGGCTAGCGATCACCGGGGAGCTGTTTTTT. Its protein is CASTAGLAITGELFF. Full variable domain (rest looked up from reference TRBV5-1 and TRBJ2-2): KAGVTQTPRYLIKTRGQQVTLSCSPISGHRSVSWYQQTPGQGLQFLFEYFSETQRNKGNFPGRFSGRQFSNSRSEMNVSTLELGDSALYLCASTAGLAITGELFFGEGSRLTVL.

V gene TRBV20-1 combines with J gene TRBJ1-2; 9 bases map to TRBD1. The length of the CDR3 is 11 residues. Germline CDR1 and CDR2: DFQATT and SNEGSKA (reference sequence). Losses at the gene ends were 7 bases for V and 8 bases for J; bases not matched to a gene: 5. CDR3 in DNA: TGCAGTGAGGGGACAGGGAAAGGCTACACCTTC. It specifies CSEGTGKGYTF.

The table lists this clonotype with a few counts. Mismatch with germline at one junction end may stem from a read error. The rearrangement links TRBV7-2 to TRBJ2-3; D is perhaps TRBD1 (5 bases). From germline, CDR1 is SGHTA and CDR2 FQGNSA. The CDR3 contains 14 residues. CDR3 coding DNA: TGTGCCAGCACCTTAGACAGCTACACAGATACGCAGTATTTT. Encoded protein: CASTLDSYTDTQYF.

This clonotype was seen a few times. The CDR3 sequence: CASSLRVIGSQPQHF. The DNA for the CDR3 is TGTGCCAGCAGCCTGAGGGTTATCGGAAGTCAGCCCCAGCATTTT. The genes are TRBV5-8 and TRBJ1-5; D remains ambiguous. V lost 4 bases, J lost 6 bases, and 17 bases lay in between. This CDR3 spans 15 amino acids. CDR1 and CDR2 from the germline V gene are SGHTS and YDEGEE.

The J gene is TRBJ2-7, the V gene TRBV7-2; D is ambiguous. CDR1 and CDR2 from the germline V gene are SGHTA and FQGNSA. The CDR3 totals 13 residues. V was pared by 0 bases and J by 2 bases, with 5 bases between. CDR3 sequence reads: CASSLAAAYEQYV. In nucleotides, the CDR3 is TGTGCCAGCAGCTTAGCCGCTGCCTACGAGCAGTACGTC.

This clonotype was recorded a few times. The J gene is TRBJ1-2, the V gene TRBV10-3; D is uncertain. There are 16 residues in the CDR3. The germline V and J ends were trimmed by 0 bases and 5 bases, with 16 bases remaining between them. Germline assignment: CDR1 ENHRY and CDR2 SYGVKD. CDR3 sequence reads: CAISESGQTYPYGYTF. The CDR3 bases are TGTGCCATCAGTGAGTCCGGGCAGACCTACCCTTATGGCTACACCTTC.

The CDR3 DNA follows: TGTGCCACGACGGAGGATAATGAAAAACTGTTTTTT. It translates to CATTEDNEKLFF. V and J are TRBV7-9 and TRBJ1-4; D unclear. V lost 10 bases and J lost 4, with 10 bases in between. The germline CDR1 and CDR2 sequences are SEHNR and FQNEAQ (reference sequence). The CDR3 runs to 12 residues.

This clonotype showed up just a few times. The rearrangement uses TRBV28 and TRBJ2-7; 7 nucleotides agree with TRBD1. The V gene end was trimmed by 8 bases and the J gene end by 0 bases; junction bases not matched to a gene: 4. CDR1 and CDR2 from the germline V gene are MDHEN and SYDVKM. The CDR3 extends over 13 amino acids. The CDR3 loop reads CASAGTASYEQYF. The CDR3 region has the DNA TGTGCCAGCGCTGGGACAGCCTCCTACGAGCAGTACTTC.

The chain combines TRBV7-2 with TRBJ1-2; D is perhaps TRBD1 (6 bases). Looked up from germline, CDR1 is SGHTA and CDR2 is FQGNSA. V was cut by 4 bases and J by 5 bases, with 17 bases left in between. This CDR3 has 15 amino acids. CDR3: CASSYNGGTNYGYTF. DNA of the CDR3: TGTGCCAGCAGCTATAATGGGGGGACAAATTATGGCTACACCTTC.

This clonotype showed up many times. The chain couples TRBV9 to TRBJ2-5, with TRBD1 matching over 8 bases. The CDR3 covers 13 residues. The germline gives CDR1 SGDLS, CDR2 YYNGEE. After removal of 4 bases from V and 4 bases from J, the junction contained 3 bases not matched to a gene. CDR3 sequence (DNA): TGTGCCAGCAGCATCGGACAGGGAGAGACCCAGTACTTC. Amino acid sequence: CASSIGQGETQYF.

The CDR3 protein is CAISEGGQGNSPLHF. DNA of the CDR3: TGTGCCATCAGTGAGGGAGGACAGGGGAATTCACCCCTCCACTTT. V gene TRBV10-3 combines with J gene TRBJ1-6; 9 bases line up with TRBD1. Germline CDR1 is ENHRY and CDR2 is SYGVKD. The CDR3 is 15 residues long. J was trimmed by 7 bases and V by 2 bases; bases with no gene match: 3.

This clonotype was picked up many times. This chain uses TRBV7-8 with TRBJ1-3, with no clear D. Trimming took off 0 bases at V and 7 bases at J, with 13 bases between the two ends. The germline gives CDR1 SGHVS, CDR2 FQNEAQ. CDR3 length equals 15 residues. DNA for the CDR3: TGTGCCAGCAGCTTAGCGTCAGTAGAGAGTAACACCATATATTTT. The encoded protein is CASSLASVESNTIYF.